This entry lists 25 T cell receptor beta chains sequenced from one sample in a study of cytomegalovirus exposure and HLA in healthy donors. With 60 Vbeta and 13 Jbeta primers, the PCR was carried out. Generated by immunoSEQ multiplex PCR, the TCRdb table keeps only in-frame clones and is missing some. The top ten hold 1.5% of the sample, which has 150,000 to 200,000 clones, around 68% seen once. Sequencing was carried out using PBMCs. These receptor sequences come from a girl between 5 and 17 years old in good health and CMV-seronegative.

In its sample, this clone was seen once. CDR3 protein: CASSEDRETQYF. CDR3 DNA: TGTGCCAGCAGTGAAGACAGAGAGACCCAGTACTTC. This chain uses TRBV9 with TRBJ2-5; possible D gene TRBD1, 5 bases. CDR1 and CDR2 from the germline V gene are SGDLS and YYNGEE. This CDR3 spans 12 amino acids. Between the trimmed V and J ends, which lost 5 bases and 4 bases, there was a span of 9 bases.

The chain is built from TRBV2 and TRBJ1-2; D uncertain. CDR1 is SNHLY, CDR2 FYNNEI, per germline. V was pared by 6 bases and J by 7 bases, with 6 bases between. The CDR3 runs 10 residues. This CDR3 reads CASRRGGYTF. The CDR3, as DNA: TGTGCCAGCAGGAGAGGTGGCTACACCTTC.

The chain links TRBV30 to TRBJ1-3, with TRBD1 as a possible D gene (5 bases). CDR1 is GTSNPN, CDR2 SVGIG, per germline (reference sequence). This CDR3 contains 11 residues. Between the trimmed V and J ends, which lost 5 bases and 4 bases, there was a span of 6 bases. DNA of the CDR3: TGTGCCTGGGACAGCGGAAACACCATATATTTT. Its protein product is CAWDSGNTIYF.

This clone came up a few times. V usage is TRBV29-1 and J usage is TRBJ2-3, with D possibly TRBD1 on 6 matching bases. Germline V lookup: CDR1 SQVTM, CDR2 ANQGSEA. V dropped 7 bases and J dropped 2 bases, with 25 bases sitting between them. The length of the CDR3 is 17 residues. The CDR3 reads CSATGTTSSGFTDTQYF. CDR3 nucleotides: TGCAGCGCGACGGGGACAACAAGTTCGGGTTTCACAGATACGCAGTATTTT.

The CDR3 nucleotides read TGTGCCAGCAGCTCGGACAGGGTGAGGGCAGATACGCAGTATTTT. Its protein product is CASSSDRVRADTQYF. The chain couples TRBV5-4 to TRBJ2-3; 8 bases fit TRBD1. V shed 3 bases, J shed 4 bases, and the junction held 7 bases outside the gene matches. The CDR3 sequence is 15 residues long. Germline values: CDR1 SGHNT, CDR2 YYREEE (reference sequence). Combining the CDR3 with reference TRBV5-4 and TRBJ2-3 gives the whole variable domain ETGVTQSPTHLIKTRGQQVTLRCSSQSGHNTVSWYQQALGQGPQFIFQYYREEENGRGNFPPRFSGLQFPNYSSELNVNALELDDSALYLCASSSDRVRADTQYFGPGTRLTVL.

The V call is TRBV6-5, the J call TRBJ1-1, with no clear D. The V gene's germline CDR1 is MNHEY and CDR2 SVGAGI. V was shortened by 8 bases and J by 3 bases, with 16 bases between the two germline ends. This CDR3 is 14 amino acids long. CDR3 residues: CASAVAAQHTEAFF. CDR3 DNA: TGTGCCAGCGCAGTAGCGGCCCAACACACTGAAGCTTTCTTT.

The chain joins TRBV4-1 to TRBJ1-1; possible D gene TRBD1, 5 bases. CDR1 and CDR2 from the germline V gene are MGHRA and YSYEKL. The CDR3 totals 15 residues. Deletions cut 6 bases from V and 5 bases from J, with 19 bases between. The CDR3 sequence is CASRQKLGEGTEAFF. CDR3 nucleotides: TGCGCCAGCAGACAAAAACTCGGGGAGGGGACTGAAGCTTTCTTT.

The J gene is TRBJ2-3, the V gene TRBV5-4, with a weak D call TRBD1 (6 bases). Germline CDR1 and CDR2: SGHNT and YYREEE (reference sequence). This CDR3 is 17 amino acids long. The V end lost 5 bases, the J end lost 1 base, and 20 bases lay between the germline ends. The CDR3 sequence: CASRRFRGRAGTDTQYF. DNA for the CDR3: TGTGCCAGCAGACGTTTCAGGGGTCGGGCTGGCACAGATACGCAGTATTTT.

The CDR3 nucleotides read TGCGCCAGCAGCTTCGGGGGGCTTAATGAGCAGTTCTTC. Its translation is CASSFGGLNEQFF. The rearrangement links TRBV5-1 to TRBJ2-1; tentatively, D is TRBD2 (7 bases). CDR3 length equals 13 residues. CDR1 and CDR2 from the germline V gene are SGHRS and YFSETQ. With 2 bases removed from V and 7 bases from J, the gap between germline ends came to 10 bases.

This chain uses TRBV14 with TRBJ1-4; no clear D gene. The CDR3 totals 11 residues. The V end lost 4 bases, the J end lost 12 bases, and 9 bases lay between the germline ends. Looked up from germline, CDR1 is SGHDN and CDR2 is FVKESK. The CDR3 DNA sequence: TGTGCCAGCAGCCTGGGAGCCCAACTGTTTTTT. This codes for CASSLGAQLFF.

The genes are TRBV5-1 and TRBJ2-7; 9 nucleotides align to TRBD2. This CDR3 is 15 amino acids long. Germline values: CDR1 SGHRS, CDR2 YFSETQ. The junction had 5 bases not matched to a gene; V was cut back by 0 bases and J by 4 bases. Here the CDR3 DNA reads TGCGCCAGCAGCTTGGGAGTTGCGGGGGGGTACGAGCAGTACTTC. It yields the protein CASSLGVAGGYEQYF.

The gene calls are TRBV6-5 and TRBJ2-2; D unclear. This CDR3 has 16 residues. The V gene lost 2 bases and the J gene lost 4 bases, with 14 bases spanning the gap. Germline CDR1 is MNHEY and CDR2 is SVGAGI. CDR3: CASSYTDPSGTGELFF. Written as DNA, the CDR3 is TGTGCCAGCAGTTACACCGACCCCTCGGGCACCGGGGAGCTGTTTTTT.

This chain joins TRBV18 and TRBJ1-1; D is ambiguous. In germline, CDR1 is KGHSH, CDR2 LQKENI. Between the trimmed V and J ends, which lost 2 bases and 5 bases, there was a span of 12 bases. This CDR3 comprises 14 residues. The CDR3 DNA sequence: TGTGCCAGCTCACCATTTGGAGGCGGGACTGAAGCTTTCTTT. It translates to CASSPFGGGTEAFF.

This clone occurred a few times. The chain links TRBV4-1 to TRBJ1-6, with a possible D match to TRBD1 (5 bases). The germline CDR1 and CDR2 sequences are MGHRA and YSYEKL. V dropped 3 bases and J dropped 9 bases, with 6 bases sitting between them. The CDR3 spans 12 residues. The CDR3 region is CASSQGGSPLHF. The CDR3 bases are TGCGCCAGCAGCCAGGGGGGTTCACCCCTCCACTTT.

This clone has just a few counts. This chain uses TRBV2 with TRBJ2-4; tentative D call: TRBD2 (6 bases). Per the germline V gene, CDR1 is SNHLY and CDR2 is FYNNEI. V lost 7 bases to trimming and J lost 8 bases, with 15 bases between them. The CDR3 has 13 amino acids. The CDR3 DNA reads as TGTGCCAGCATTTGGCAGGGCGGGGACATTCAGTACTTC. This translates into CASIWQGGDIQYF.

This rearrangement joins TRBV29-1 to TRBJ2-1, with D perhaps matching TRBD1 (5 bases). The CDR3 sequence is 13 residues long. From germline, CDR1 is SQVTM and CDR2 ANQGSEA. The V and J ends lost 3 bases and 9 bases respectively, with 15 bases between them. The DNA for the CDR3 is TGCAGCGTTGAGGTTCAGCTGGACACTGAGCAGTTCTTC. This codes for CSVEVQLDTEQFF.

There are a few counts of this clone. V and J are TRBV5-8 and TRBJ1-5, with 9 bases fitting TRBD1. V lost 4 bases and J lost 5; bases outside the gene matches: 7. Germline V lookup: CDR1 SGHTS, CDR2 YDEGEE. The CDR3 totals 15 residues. The CDR3 region is CASSRDRAKDQPQHF. CDR3 nucleotides: TGTGCCAGCAGCCGGGACAGGGCCAAGGATCAGCCCCAGCATTTT.

The rearrangement uses TRBV2 and TRBJ1-5, with TRBD1 identical over 9 bases. J gave up 6 bases and V 6 bases, and 9 bases lay outside the gene matches. The germline CDR1 and CDR2 sequences are SNHLY and FYNNEI. This CDR3 comprises 15 residues. The DNA of the CDR3 is TGTGCCAGCAGCCCTATCGGGACAGGGCTTCAGCCCCAGCATTTT. Amino acids: CASSPIGTGLQPQHF.

V usage is TRBV19 and J usage is TRBJ1-1; 7 positions match TRBD1. The CDR3 runs 15 residues. The germline V gene encodes CDR1 LNHDA and CDR2 SQIVND (reference sequence). The junction had 10 bases not matched to a gene; V was cut back by 6 bases and J by 3 bases. As DNA, the CDR3 is TGTGCCAGTAGCCGATCTGACAGGGTTGACACTGAAGCTTTCTTT. Its translation: CASSRSDRVDTEAFF.

The V call is TRBV12-5, the J call TRBJ2-3; 7 bases agree with TRBD2. CDR3 size: 15 residues. J gave up 2 bases and V 1 base, and 3 bases lay outside the gene matches. The V gene's germline CDR1 is LGHNT and CDR2 FRNRAP. The DNA of the CDR3 is TGTGCTAGTGGTTTGGGGGACTATGACACAGATACGCAGTATTTT. Translating gives CASGLGDYDTDTQYF.

The DNA of the CDR3 is TGTGCCAGCAGCCCCCGGGACAGGCTGTTCAGCGAGCAGTACTTC. Protein sequence: CASSPRDRLFSEQYF. The chain combines TRBV7-9 with TRBJ2-7, with 8 bases matching TRBD1. CDR1 is SEHNR, CDR2 FQNEAQ, per germline (reference sequence). There are 15 residues in the CDR3. V dropped 5 bases and J dropped 6; count of bases not matched to a gene: 12.

The rearrangement links TRBV6-5 to TRBJ2-7, with 8 nucleotides matching TRBD1. The CDR3 is 15 amino acids. V was pared by 0 bases and J by 3 bases, with 4 bases of the junction left unmatched. Germline V gene lookup returns CDR1 MNHEY and CDR2 SVGAGI. The chain's CDR3 is CASSYSITGGYEQYF. The CDR3 region has the DNA TGTGCCAGCAGTTACTCGATTACAGGGGGCTACGAGCAGTACTTC.

The chain carries TRBV9 and TRBJ1-2; 8 bases are a match to TRBD1. V gave up 2 bases and J gave up 3 bases; unmatched junction bases: 9. The CDR3 contains 16 residues. Germline values: CDR1 SGDLS, CDR2 YYNGEE. The CDR3 region is CASSVSPAGGDYGYTF. The CDR3 DNA reads TGTGCCAGCAGCGTCAGCCCGGCAGGGGGCGACTATGGCTACACCTTC.

CDR3 amino acids: CASSVIAGGRSEQFF. The CDR3 DNA sequence: TGTGCCAGCAGCGTCATAGCGGGGGGGCGGAGTGAGCAGTTCTTC. The chain is built from TRBV9 and TRBJ2-1; TRBD2 matches at 11 bases. Germline V gives CDR1 SGDLS, CDR2 YYNGEE. J gave up 9 bases and V 2 bases, and 7 bases lay outside the gene matches. CDR3 size: 15 residues.

The chain links TRBV5-6 to TRBJ2-7, with 9 nucleotides matching TRBD1. J gave up 3 bases and V 2 bases, and 3 bases lay outside the gene matches. Germline assignment: CDR1 SGHDT and CDR2 YYEEEE. This CDR3 is 14 amino acids long. The CDR3: CASSFLDRGYEQYF. The CDR3 coding sequence is TGTGCCAGCAGCTTCTTGGACAGGGGCTACGAGCAGTACTTC.